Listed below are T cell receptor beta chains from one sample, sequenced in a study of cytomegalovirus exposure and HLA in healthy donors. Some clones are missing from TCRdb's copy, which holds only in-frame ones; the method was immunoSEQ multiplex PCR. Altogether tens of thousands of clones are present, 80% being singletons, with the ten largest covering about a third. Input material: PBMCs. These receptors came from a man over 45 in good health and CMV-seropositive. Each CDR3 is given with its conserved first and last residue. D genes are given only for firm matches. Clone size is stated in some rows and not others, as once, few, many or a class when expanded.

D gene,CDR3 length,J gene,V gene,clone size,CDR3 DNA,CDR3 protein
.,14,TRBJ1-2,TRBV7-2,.,TGTGCCAGCAGCCAGGGGCAGGTTAGCTATGGCTACACCTTC,CASSQGQVSYGYTF
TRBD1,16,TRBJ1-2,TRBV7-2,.,TGTGCCAGCAGCTCGGACCACCCGGGGACAGGGGGTGGCTACACCTTC,CASSSDHPGTGGGYTF
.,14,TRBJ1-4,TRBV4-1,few,TGCGCCAGCAGCCCCAGGCAGGGAGGTGAAAAACTGTTTTTT,CASSPRQGGEKLFF
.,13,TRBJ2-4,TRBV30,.,TGTGCCTGGAGTTTGGGGCAGGGGAACAGTCAGTACTTC,CAWSLGQGNSQYF
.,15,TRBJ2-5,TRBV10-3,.,TGTGCCATCAGTGACTTGAGGGAGGCTTCGGAGACCCAGTACTTC,CAISDLREASETQYF
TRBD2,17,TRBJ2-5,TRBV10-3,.,TGTGCCATCAGTGGGACTAGCGGGAGGGGAGGACAAGAGACCCAGTACTTC,CAISGTSGRGGQETQYF
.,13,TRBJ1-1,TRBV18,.,TGTGCCAGCTCACCCCTCCGGGAGGGTGAAGCTTTCTTT,CASSPLREGEAFF
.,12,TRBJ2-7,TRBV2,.,TGTGCCAGCAGTGCACAGGGCCACGAGCAGTACTTC,CASSAQGHEQYF
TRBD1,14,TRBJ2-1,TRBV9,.,TGTGCCAGCAGCGACGGGACAGGGGGTTTTGAGCAGTTCTTC,CASSDGTGGFEQFF
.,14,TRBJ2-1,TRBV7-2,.,TGTGCCAGCAGCTTAGCGGGAGGTCGGGATGAGCAGTTCTTC,CASSLAGGRDEQFF
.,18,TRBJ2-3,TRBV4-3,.,TGCGCCAGCAGCCAAGATCTGATTAGCGTACCGAGCACAGATACGCAGTATTTT,CASSQDLISVPSTDTQYF
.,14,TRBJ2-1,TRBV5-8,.,TGTGCCAGCCTCATCGGGAACTCCTACAATGAGCAGTTCTTC,CASLIGNSYNEQFF
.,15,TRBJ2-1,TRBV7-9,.,TGTGCCAGCAGCCCCCCCAGGACTACCTACAATGAGCAGTTCTTC,CASSPPRTTYNEQFF
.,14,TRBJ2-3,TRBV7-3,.,TGTGCCAGCAGCTTAACTGGAGGCACAGATACGCAGTATTTT,CASSLTGGTDTQYF
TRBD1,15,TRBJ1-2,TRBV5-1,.,TGCGCCAGCAGCCTGACAGGGCTACGGGACTATGGCTACACCTTC,CASSLTGLRDYGYTF
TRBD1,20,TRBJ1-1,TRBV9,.,TGTGCCAGCAGCGGACCCATTTCCGGGACAGGGGGACCACTGAACACTGAAGCTTTCTTT,CASSGPISGTGGPLNTEAFF
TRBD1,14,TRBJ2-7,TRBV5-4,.,TGTGCCAGCAGCCGGGGACAGGGGGCCTACGAGCAGTACTTC,CASSRGQGAYEQYF
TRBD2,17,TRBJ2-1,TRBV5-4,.,TGTGCCAGCAGCCAGTCCGGGACTAGCGGGAGTGGGAATGAGCAGTTCTTC,CASSQSGTSGSGNEQFF
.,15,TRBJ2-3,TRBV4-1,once,TGCGCCAGCAGCCAAGGTGGGGCAAGGACAGATACGCAGTATTTT,CASSQGGARTDTQYF
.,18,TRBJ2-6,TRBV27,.,TGTGCCAGCAGTCAGCCCTTACAGAGCTACTCTGGGGCCAACGTCCTGACTTTC,CASSQPLQSYSGANVLTF
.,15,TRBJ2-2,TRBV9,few,TGTGCCAGCAGCCACACCGGGACTGTCACCGGGGAGCTGTTTTTT,CASSHTGTVTGELFF
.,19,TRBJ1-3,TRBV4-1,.,TGCGCCAGCAGCCAAGGGGGGGGACAACGAAAGAGCTCTGGAAACACCATATATTTT,CASSQGGGQRKSSGNTIYF
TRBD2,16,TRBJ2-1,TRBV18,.,TGTGCCAGCTCACCACCGGGCCAGCGGGGGTACAATGAGCAGTTCTTC,CASSPPGQRGYNEQFF
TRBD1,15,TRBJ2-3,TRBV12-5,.,TGTGCTAGTGGTTTGTACAGGGGGCGCACAGATACGCAGTATTTT,CASGLYRGRTDTQYF
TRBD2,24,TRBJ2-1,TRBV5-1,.,TGCGCCAGCAGCTTGGCCGCAATGAATCGGGTGGGACTAGCGGGAGGAGCCCCTTACAATGAGCAGTTCTTC,CASSLAAMNRVGLAGGAPYNEQFF
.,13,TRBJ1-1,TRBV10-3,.,TGTGCCATCAGTGATGGGGGCGACACTGAAGCTTTCTTT,CAISDGGDTEAFF
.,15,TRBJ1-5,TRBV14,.,TGTGCCAGCAGCCAAGAGGTCGGGGGCAATCAGCCCCAGCATTTT,CASSQEVGGNQPQHF
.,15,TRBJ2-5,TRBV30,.,TGTGCCTGGAGTGAGACAGTCTCGTACCAAGAGACCCAGTACTTC,CAWSETVSYQETQYF
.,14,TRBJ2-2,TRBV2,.,TGTGCCAGCAGTGCAGCGGCTAGGACCGGGGAGCTGTTTTTT,CASSAAARTGELFF
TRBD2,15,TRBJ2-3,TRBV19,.,TGTGCCAGTAGTATGAGTAGCGGGAGCCCAGATACGCAGTATTTT,CASSMSSGSPDTQYF
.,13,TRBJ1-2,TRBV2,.,TGTGCCAGCAGCCTAGGACTTCCTCGGGGCTACACCTTC,CASSLGLPRGYTF
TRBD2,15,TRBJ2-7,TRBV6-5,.,TGTGCCAGCAGTTACGAGGTCGGGACTACCTACGAGCAGTACTTC,CASSYEVGTTYEQYF